The entry below gives a single T cell receptor (beta chain) sequence along with its context. These data originate in a study of blood T cell repertoires in COVID-19. About the study: Whether acute or convalescent, the COVID-19 samples came from the United States, Italy and Spain. In each case, the material was cDNA or gDNA derived from T cells, B-cell-depleted T cells, or PBMCs.

Study processing details: Amplifying reference gene primers gave estimates of nucleated cell counts. Sequencing used immunoSEQ multiplex PCR; TCRdb keeps in-frame clones, though not all of them. V and J calls plus clone size are reproduced from that table; the DNA served to infer D and trimming. Of under 100,000 clones listed, 87% were seen once; the top ten hold 0.85% to 1.2%. V shed 5 bases, J shed 5 bases, and the junction held 3 bases outside the gene matches. Germline lookup yields CDR1 MNHEY and CDR2 SVGAGI. The CDR3 is made up of 14 amino acids. Input material: peripheral blood. The gene calls are TRBV6-5 and TRBJ2-7; 13 bases are shared with TRBD2. This sequence originates from a human donor in a cohort sampled during active COVID-19. This CDR3 reads CASSPGLAGDEQYF. In DNA form, the CDR3 reads TGTGCCAGCAGTCCCGGACTAGCGGGAGACGAGCAGTACTTC.